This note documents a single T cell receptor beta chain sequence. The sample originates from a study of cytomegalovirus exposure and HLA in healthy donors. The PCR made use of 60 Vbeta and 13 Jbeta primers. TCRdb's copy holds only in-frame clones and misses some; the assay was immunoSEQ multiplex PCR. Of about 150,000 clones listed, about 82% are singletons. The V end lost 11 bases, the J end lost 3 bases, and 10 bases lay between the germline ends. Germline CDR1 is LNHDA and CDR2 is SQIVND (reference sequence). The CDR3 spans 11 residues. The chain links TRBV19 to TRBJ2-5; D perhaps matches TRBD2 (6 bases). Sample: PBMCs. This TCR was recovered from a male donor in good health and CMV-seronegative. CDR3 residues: CAAGGKETQYF. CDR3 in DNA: TGTGCCGCCGGGGGTAAAGAGACCCAGTACTTC. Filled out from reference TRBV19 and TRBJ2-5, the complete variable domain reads DGGITQSPKYLFRKEGQNVTLSCEQNLNHDAMYWYRQDPGQGLRLIYYSQIVNDFQKGDIAEGYSVSREKKESFPLTVTSAQKNPTAFYLCAAGGKETQYFGPGTRLLVL.